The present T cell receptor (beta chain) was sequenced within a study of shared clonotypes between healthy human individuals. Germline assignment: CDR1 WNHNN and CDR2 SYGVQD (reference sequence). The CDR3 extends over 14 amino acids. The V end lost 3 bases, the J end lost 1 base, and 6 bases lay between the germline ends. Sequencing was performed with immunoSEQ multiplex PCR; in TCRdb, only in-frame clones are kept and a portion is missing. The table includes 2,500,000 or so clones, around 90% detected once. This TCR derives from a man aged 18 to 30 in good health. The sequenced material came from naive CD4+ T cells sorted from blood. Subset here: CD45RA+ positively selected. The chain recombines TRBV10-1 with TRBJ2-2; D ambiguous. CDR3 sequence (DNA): TGCGCCAGCAGTGATCCGGGGAACACCGGGGAGCTGTTTTTT. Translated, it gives CASSDPGNTGELFF.